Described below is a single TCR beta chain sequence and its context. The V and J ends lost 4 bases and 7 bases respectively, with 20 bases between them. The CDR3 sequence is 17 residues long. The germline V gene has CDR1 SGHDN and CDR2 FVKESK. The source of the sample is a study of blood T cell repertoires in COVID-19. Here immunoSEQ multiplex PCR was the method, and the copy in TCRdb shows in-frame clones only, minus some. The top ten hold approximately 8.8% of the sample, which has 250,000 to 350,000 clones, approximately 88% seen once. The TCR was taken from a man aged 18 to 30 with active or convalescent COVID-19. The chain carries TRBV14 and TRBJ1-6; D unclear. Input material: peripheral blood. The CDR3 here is CASSRRRTTKWNSPLHF. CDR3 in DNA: TGTGCCAGCAGCCGCAGACGAACTACTAAATGGAATTCACCCCTCCACTTT.